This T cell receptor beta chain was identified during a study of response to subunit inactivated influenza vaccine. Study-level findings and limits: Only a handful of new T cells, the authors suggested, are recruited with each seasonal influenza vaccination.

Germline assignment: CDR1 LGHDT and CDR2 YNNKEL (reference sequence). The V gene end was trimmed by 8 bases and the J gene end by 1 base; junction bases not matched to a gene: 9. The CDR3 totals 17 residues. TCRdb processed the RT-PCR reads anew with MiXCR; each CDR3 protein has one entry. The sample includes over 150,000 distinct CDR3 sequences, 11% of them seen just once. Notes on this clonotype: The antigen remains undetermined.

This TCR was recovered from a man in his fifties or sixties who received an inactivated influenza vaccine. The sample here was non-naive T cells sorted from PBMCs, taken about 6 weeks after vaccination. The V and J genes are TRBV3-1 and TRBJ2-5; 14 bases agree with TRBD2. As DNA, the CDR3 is TGTGCCAGCCTCCTGACTAGCGGGAGGGCCGGCCAAGAGACCCAGTACTTC. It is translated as CASLLTSGRAGQETQYF.